These 9 T cell receptor beta chains were all obtained from the same sample, sequenced in a study of blood T cell repertoires in COVID-19. Generated by immunoSEQ multiplex PCR, the TCRdb table keeps only in-frame clones and is missing some. The sample shows about 91,000 clones, roughly 88% of them seen only once. Sequences were obtained from peripheral blood. The source of these receptors is an older woman with acute or convalescent COVID-19.

The chain employs TRBV5-4 and TRBJ1-1; 7 nucleotides align to TRBD1. The CDR3 has 15 amino acids. Germline CDR1 is SGHNT and CDR2 is YYREEE (reference sequence). J lost 1 base, V lost 0 bases, and 3 bases had no gene match. The CDR3 loop is CASSLGQGKNTEAFF. CDR3 in DNA: TGTGCCAGCAGCTTGGGACAGGGAAAGAACACTGAAGCTTTCTTT.

This clone was detected only once. V usage is TRBV19 and J usage is TRBJ1-3; D gene unclear. V lost 5 bases and J lost 2, with 10 bases in between. The CDR3 has 14 amino acids. Germline CDR1 reads LNHDA; CDR2 reads SQIVND (reference sequence). The CDR3 sequence is CASSGRGTGNTIYF. CDR3 coding DNA: TGTGCCAGTAGTGGTCGGGGAACTGGAAACACCATATATTTT.

The chain is built from TRBV7-9 and TRBJ2-7, with TRBD1 matching 9 bases. The CDR3 is made up of 14 amino acids. V dropped 6 bases and J dropped 1; count of bases not matched to a gene: 4. Germline V gene lookup returns CDR1 SEHNR and CDR2 FQNEAQ (reference sequence). As DNA, the CDR3 is TGTGCCAGCAGAGAGACAGGGGGATCCTACGAGCAGTACTTC. It specifies CASRETGGSYEQYF.

This chain connects TRBV7-9 to TRBJ1-4, with unresolved D. CDR1 SEHNR and CDR2 FQNEAQ come from the germline V gene (reference sequence). The CDR3 runs 14 residues. With 1 base removed from V and 5 bases from J, the gap between germline ends came to 8 bases. The CDR3 region has the DNA TGTGCCAGCAGCTTAGGAATCGGGAATGAAAAACTGTTTTTT. Protein sequence: CASSLGIGNEKLFF.

The chain couples TRBV19 to TRBJ1-1; no firm D call. The CDR3 totals 15 residues. CDR1 is LNHDA, CDR2 SQIVND, per germline (reference sequence). Trimming took off 5 bases at V and 7 bases at J, with 20 bases between the two ends. The CDR3 region is CASSQSDVSGVEAFF. The CDR3 DNA reads TGTGCCAGTAGTCAATCGGACGTATCCGGGGTTGAAGCTTTCTTT. The full variable domain, in which reference TRBV19 and TRBJ1-1 provide the parts outside the CDR3, is DGGITQSPKYLFRKEGQNVTLSCEQNLNHDAMYWYRQDPGQGLRLIYYSQIVNDFQKGDIAEGYSVSREKKESFPLTVTSAQKNPTAFYLCASSQSDVSGVEAFFGQGTRLTVV.

The rearrangement links TRBV3-1 (or the pseudogene TRBV3-2) to TRBJ1-2, with 7 bases fitting TRBD1. This CDR3 is 12 amino acids long. The ends lost 3 bases at V and 13 bases at J; junction bases unmatched: 8. Germline V lookup: CDR1 LGHDT, CDR2 YNNKEL (reference sequence). This CDR3 is CASSHNTGVATF. The CDR3 DNA is TGTGCCAGCAGCCACAACACAGGGGTAGCCACCTTC.

The CDR3 nucleotides are TGTGCCAGCAGCGTAGCCGGACAGGGACTTGGAAACACCATATATTTT. Residues: CASSVAGQGLGNTIYF. The V gene is TRBV9, the J gene TRBJ1-3, with TRBD1 matching 8 bases. The CDR3 is made up of 16 amino acids. Germline V lookup: CDR1 SGDLS, CDR2 YYNGEE. Trimming removed 0 bases from V and 3 bases from J; junction bases left unmatched: 5.

The chain is built from TRBV7-9 and TRBJ2-3; the D gene is possibly TRBD2 (6 bases). Deletions cut 5 bases from V and 5 bases from J, with 11 bases between. The CDR3 is made up of 13 amino acids. Per germline, CDR1 SEHNR and CDR2 FQNEAQ (reference sequence). The CDR3 DNA sequence: TGTGCCAGCAGCCCCGTAGCGGAAGATACGCAGTATTTT. It encodes CASSPVAEDTQYF.

The rearrangement joins TRBV27 to TRBJ2-7, with D perhaps TRBD1 (5 bases). Trimming left V 4 bases short and J 3 bases short, with 13 bases between. CDR1 is MNHEY, CDR2 SMNVEV, per germline (reference sequence). The CDR3 is 14 amino acids. CDR3 loop: CASSSFPDSYEQYF. The DNA for the CDR3 is TGTGCCAGCAGTTCCTTCCCCGACAGCTACGAGCAGTACTTC.